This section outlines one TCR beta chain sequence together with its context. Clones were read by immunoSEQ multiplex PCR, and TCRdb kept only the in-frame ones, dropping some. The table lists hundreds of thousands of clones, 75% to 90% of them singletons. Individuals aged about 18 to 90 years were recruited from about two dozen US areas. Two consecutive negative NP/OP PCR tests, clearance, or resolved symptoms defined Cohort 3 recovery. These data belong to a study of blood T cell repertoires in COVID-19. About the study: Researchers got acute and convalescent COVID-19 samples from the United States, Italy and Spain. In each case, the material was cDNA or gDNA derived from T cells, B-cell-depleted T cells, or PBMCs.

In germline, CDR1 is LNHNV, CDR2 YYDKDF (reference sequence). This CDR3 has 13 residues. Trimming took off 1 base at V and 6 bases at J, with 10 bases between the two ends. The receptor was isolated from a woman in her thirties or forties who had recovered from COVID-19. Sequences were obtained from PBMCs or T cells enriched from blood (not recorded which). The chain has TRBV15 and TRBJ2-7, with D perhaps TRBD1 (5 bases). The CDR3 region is CATSRVQGSEQYF. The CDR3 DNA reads TGTGCCACCAGCAGAGTCCAGGGATCCGAGCAGTACTTC.